A single sample is the source of the 10 T cell receptor beta chains below, sequenced in a study of CD8 T cells in ankylosing spondylitis. TCRdb ran MiXCR on the 5' RACE reads and lists one entry per CDR3 protein. The profile shows some 270,000 distinct CDR3 sequences, approximately 20% of them singletons. Material: blood, either unsorted or a sorted T cell fraction (not recorded which). The receptors were sampled from a male donor with ankylosing spondylitis or in good health (not recorded which).

This clonotype has just a few counts. The chain employs TRBV5-1 and TRBJ1-1; TRBD1 is a possible D gene (5 bases). CDR3 length: 12 residues. From germline, CDR1 is SGHRS and CDR2 YFSETQ. Trimming removed 4 bases from V and 5 bases from J, with 9 bases in between. CDR3 loop: CASSPGLTEAFF. CDR3 bases: TGCGCCAGCAGCCCAGGGTTGACTGAAGCTTTCTTT. The complete variable domain, with remaining parts taken from reference TRBV5-1 and TRBJ1-1, reads KAGVTQTPRYLIKTRGQQVTLSCSPISGHRSVSWYQQTPGQGLQFLFEYFSETQRNKGNFPGRFSGRQFSNSRSEMNVSTLELGDSALYLCASSPGLTEAFFGQGTRLTVV.

The chain couples TRBV12-5 to TRBJ2-3, with D possibly matching TRBD2 (5 bases). Germline V CDR1 and CDR2: LGHNT, FRNRAP. CDR3 length: 17 amino acids. V lost 5 bases and J 0 bases, leaving 18 bases between the germline ends. The DNA of the CDR3 is TGTGCTAGTGGTCCCCCAGCCCGGGAAACTAGCACAGATACGCAGTATTTT. This gives the protein CASGPPARETSTDTQYF.

This clonotype was picked up a small number of times. The chain carries TRBV5-1 and TRBJ2-1; 12 bases are shared with TRBD2. This CDR3 has 17 residues. Trimming cost V 4 bases and J 3 bases; bases outside gene matches: 8. Germline values: CDR1 SGHRS, CDR2 YFSETQ. The CDR3 DNA sequence: TGCGCCAGCAGCCCCGGGACTAGCGGGCCCTTCTACAATGAGCAGTTCTTC. Protein: CASSPGTSGPFYNEQFF.

The rearrangement links TRBV12-5 to TRBJ2-7; D is possibly TRBD1 (6 bases). Deletions cut 8 bases from V and 3 bases from J, with 11 bases between. Germline values: CDR1 LGHNT, CDR2 FRNRAP. The CDR3 length is 12 residues. The CDR3, as DNA: TGTGCTAGTAGGGGGATGCGCTACGAGCAGTACTTC. Translated: CASRGMRYEQYF.

This clonotype showed up just a few times. The genes are TRBV10-3 and TRBJ2-5; 10 bases line up with TRBD1. Germline loops: CDR1 ENHRY, CDR2 SYGVKD. This CDR3 has 16 residues. V lost 6 bases to trimming and J lost 5 bases; unmatched junction nucleotides: 12. CDR3 DNA sequence: TGTGCCATCAGGGCAGACAGGGGGCCGGAGTGGGAGACCCAGTACTTC. Translated, it gives CAIRADRGPEWETQYF.

The rearrangement uses TRBV29-1 and TRBJ1-2; 9 bases are shared with TRBD1. Germline CDR1 is SQVTM and CDR2 is ANQGSEA. Losses at the gene ends were 7 bases for V and 7 bases for J; bases not matched to a gene: 7. The CDR3 spans 12 residues. CDR3 nucleotides: TGCAGCGGGGGACAGGGAGTCACTGGCTACACCTTC. It encodes CSGGQGVTGYTF.

This clonotype was picked up a small number of times. The chain is built from TRBV29-1 and TRBJ2-5; D is unresolved. The length of the CDR3 is 9 residues. V shed 7 bases and J shed 4 bases, with 4 bases lying between them. The germline CDR1 and CDR2 sequences are SQVTM and ANQGSEA. CDR3: CSAGETQYF. In DNA, the CDR3 is TGCAGCGCTGGAGAGACCCAGTACTTC.

The sample holds many counts of this clonotype. The CDR3 DNA follows: TGTGCCAGCAGTTCGGGACCCCGGCCCGACATTCAGTACTTC. This sequence encodes CASSSGPRPDIQYF. The J gene is TRBJ2-4, the V gene TRBV12-3 or TRBV12-4; D may correspond to TRBD1 or TRBD2 (5 bases each). CDR3 length: 14 amino acids. V was pared by 4 bases and J by 8 bases, with 15 bases between.

This chain connects TRBV5-1 to TRBJ2-1; D is possibly TRBD1 or TRBD2 (5 bases each). Germline lookup yields CDR1 SGHRS and CDR2 YFSETQ. CDR3 length equals 11 residues. The ends were cut back, 6 bases at V and 9 bases at J, with 10 bases in the middle. For the CDR3, the DNA is TGCGCCAGCACCGAGGGGAGTGAGCAGTTCTTC. Protein sequence: CASTEGSEQFF.

The chain has TRBV30 and TRBJ2-7; D is possibly TRBD1 (5 bases). Trimming shortened V by 1 base and J by 2 bases, and 9 bases separated the two germline ends. CDR3 length equals 13 residues. The germline V gene encodes CDR1 GTSNPN and CDR2 SVGIG (reference sequence). The chain's CDR3 is CAWSGQLTYEQYF. DNA of the CDR3: TGTGCCTGGAGTGGACAGCTCACCTACGAGCAGTACTTC.